This T cell receptor (beta chain) stems from a study of CD8 T cells in ankylosing spondylitis. Study-wide results and caveats: Within ankylosing spondylitis blood, a TCR beta motif made up of seven or eight highly homologous variants appeared to be characteristic.

This clonotype was observed many times. What it recognizes is unknown. A single record per CDR3 protein comes from TCRdb applying MiXCR to the 5' RACE reads. Among more than 600,000 distinct CDR3 sequences, 15% to 20% were seen once, and the ten largest hold around 19%. The CDR3 is 10 amino acids. Germline V CDR1 and CDR2: DFQATT, SNEGSKA (reference sequence). V lost 5 bases to trimming and J lost 9 bases, with 8 bases between them. The receptor was isolated from a male donor with ankylosing spondylitis. The sequencing sample was made of blood, either unsorted or a sorted T cell fraction (not recorded which). This chain connects TRBV20-1 to TRBJ2-1, with D unclear. The CDR3 DNA follows: TGCAGTGCTCAACTACTTGAGCAGTTCTTC. Its protein product is CSAQLLEQFF.